This entry lists 27 T cell receptor beta chains sequenced from one sample in a study of blood T cell repertoires in COVID-19. The protocol was immunoSEQ multiplex PCR, while the TCRdb copy is restricted to in-frame clones and leaves out a portion. This sample has more than 95,000 clones, with approximately 82% found just once. The sequenced material came from peripheral blood. The source is a woman older than 75 with acute or convalescent COVID-19.

The chain recombines TRBV10-3 with TRBJ1-5; no clear D. CDR3 length equals 14 residues. Trimming pared 4 bases from V and 2 bases from J, leaving 9 bases between. Germline CDR1 ENHRY, CDR2 SYGVKD. CDR3 coding DNA: TGTGCCATCAGTGGAAGCGGTGGCAATCAGCCCCAGCATTTT. Its translation: CAISGSGGNQPQHF.

This clone is a singleton in its sample. Within the sample, other DNA sequences also encode this same CDR3. This chain links TRBV5-1 with TRBJ1-1, with 8 positions matching TRBD1. V shed 4 bases, J shed 4 bases, and the junction held 3 bases outside the gene matches. Germline values: CDR1 SGHRS, CDR2 YFSETQ. The CDR3 sequence is 13 residues long. CDR3 nucleotide sequence: TGCGCCAGCAGCCTCACAGGGGGCACTGAAGCTTTCTTT. This codes for CASSLTGGTEAFF.

The chain links TRBV10-3 to TRBJ1-3; TRBD1 aligns across 8 bases. The length of the CDR3 is 17 residues. Germline lookup yields CDR1 ENHRY and CDR2 SYGVKD. The V and J ends lost 9 bases and 2 bases, in that order; junction bases with no gene match: 15. In nucleotides, the CDR3 is TGTGCCATTGGGACAGGTTATGGGACAGAGCCTGGAAACACCATATATTTT. Translation gives CAIGTGYGTEPGNTIYF.

The chain is built from TRBV11-2 and TRBJ1-5, with TRBD1 as a possible D gene (6 bases). Trimming shortened V by 0 bases and J by 1 base, and 7 bases separated the two germline ends. Germline lookup yields CDR1 SGHAT and CDR2 FQNNGV. CDR3 length: 15 amino acids. The CDR3: CASSLEGASNQPQHF. CDR3 sequence (DNA): TGTGCCAGCAGCTTAGAGGGGGCCAGCAATCAGCCCCAGCATTTT.

The chain combines TRBV5-1 with TRBJ1-4; D is perhaps TRBD1 (6 bases). V was clipped by 6 bases and J by 10 bases, with 16 bases between them. There are 13 residues in the CDR3. Germline CDR1 and CDR2: SGHRS and YFSETQ. For the CDR3, the DNA is TGCGCCAGCACCATCGAGGGGGAGGGAAAACTGTTTTTT. Translation gives CASTIEGEGKLFF.

The chain links TRBV19 to TRBJ2-5; D is uncertain. The CDR3 runs to 14 residues. Germline V gene sequence: CDR1 LNHDA, CDR2 SQIVND (reference sequence). Trimming removed 1 base from V and 1 base from J, with 7 bases in between. The CDR3 DNA sequence: TGTGCCAGTAGTATAGGGAGCGTCCAAGAGACCCAGTACTTC. The encoded protein is CASSIGSVQETQYF.

The V call is TRBV11-2, the J call TRBJ1-6; D perhaps matches TRBD1 (6 bases). There are 16 residues in the CDR3. V was cut by 3 bases and J by 5 bases, with 14 bases left in between. Germline V gene sequence: CDR1 SGHAT, CDR2 FQNNGV. CDR3 amino acids: CASSFGTNTDNSPLHF. The CDR3 DNA sequence: TGTGCCAGCAGCTTCGGGACAAACACAGATAATTCACCCCTCCACTTT.

This clone was detected a few times. The chain is built from TRBV3-1 (or the pseudogene TRBV3-2) and TRBJ2-3; tentative D call: TRBD2 (6 bases). In germline, CDR1 is LGHDT, CDR2 YNNKEL (reference sequence). Deletions cut 1 base from V and 3 bases from J, with 14 bases between. There are 16 residues in the CDR3. Written as DNA, the CDR3 is TGTGCCAGCAGCCAAGGTCCTAGCGATACGACAGATACGCAGTATTTT. Translation gives CASSQGPSDTTDTQYF.

V and J are TRBV5-8 and TRBJ2-6, with 7 bases fitting TRBD1. Germline CDR1 reads SGHTS; CDR2 reads YDEGEE. The CDR3 spans 18 residues. V dropped 2 bases and J dropped 0; count of bases not matched to a gene: 8. In DNA form, the CDR3 reads TGTGCCAGCAGCTTCGACAGGGCCCCTCGCTCTGGGGCCAACGTCCTGACTTTC. Protein sequence: CASSFDRAPRSGANVLTF.

Regarding this clone: Other DNA sequences in this specimen translate into the identical CDR3. The genes are TRBV29-1 and TRBJ2-5; 7 nucleotides match TRBD1. With V trimmed by 4 bases and J by 4 bases, 3 bases remained unmatched. CDR1 and CDR2 (germline): SQVTM, ANQGSEA. The CDR3 loop spans 12 amino acids. The CDR3 bases are TGCAGCGTTGGGAGACAGGGAGAGACCCAGTACTTC. Translated: CSVGRQGETQYF.

The chain couples TRBV12-3 or TRBV12-4 to TRBJ1-1; the D gene is possibly TRBD1 (6 bases). With 8 bases removed from V and 7 bases from J, the gap between germline ends came to 17 bases. CDR3 length equals 13 residues. CDR3 loop: CASESRQDNEAFF. CDR3 DNA: TGTGCCAGCGAGAGTAGACAGGATAATGAAGCTTTCTTT.

This rearrangement joins TRBV6-6 to TRBJ2-3, with 8 positions matching TRBD1. Germline V gives CDR1 MNHNY, CDR2 SVGAGI (reference sequence). The V and J ends lost 8 bases and 4 bases, in that order; junction bases with no gene match: 8. The CDR3 is 14 amino acids. The CDR3 DNA is TGTGCCAGCGCGACGACAGGGGAAGCAGATACGCAGTATTTT. Translating gives CASATTGEADTQYF.

The chain uses TRBV29-1 and TRBJ2-1, with D perhaps matching TRBD2 (6 bases). Deletions cut 8 bases from V and 1 base from J, with 9 bases between. This CDR3 contains 12 residues. The germline V gene has CDR1 SQVTM and CDR2 ANQGSEA. The chain's CDR3 is CSSGSSYNEQFF. DNA for the CDR3: TGCAGCTCCGGGAGTTCCTACAATGAGCAGTTCTTC.

The chain carries TRBV18 and TRBJ1-4; possibly TRBD1 for D (6 bases). V lost 3 bases and J lost 0, with 14 bases in between. The CDR3 runs 17 residues. Germline CDR1 KGHSH, CDR2 LQKENI. CDR3 amino acids: CASSPRQAGATNEKLFF. As DNA, the CDR3 is TGTGCCAGCTCACCCCGACAGGCGGGGGCAACTAATGAAAAACTGTTTTTT.

This chain joins TRBV28 and TRBJ2-5; the D gene is possibly TRBD2 (6 bases). The CDR3 covers 14 residues. Germline V gives CDR1 MDHEN, CDR2 SYDVKM. Trimming left V 3 bases short and J 5 bases short, with 13 bases between. The CDR3 sequence is CASSLRGYVETQYF. CDR3 sequence (DNA): TGTGCCAGCAGTTTGCGGGGATACGTTGAGACCCAGTACTTC.

The chain employs TRBV28 and TRBJ2-7, with 10 bases that match TRBD2. Germline V gene data show CDR1 as MDHEN and CDR2 as SYDVKM. V dropped 8 bases and J dropped 5; count of bases not matched to a gene: 3. CDR3 length equals 12 residues. CDR3 amino acids: CASFGTSDEQYF. The CDR3 DNA follows: TGTGCCAGCTTTGGGACTAGCGACGAGCAGTACTTC.

In this sample, this clone turned up once. This chain's CDR3 is CASSLESGRAEQFF. CDR3 in DNA: TGTGCCAGCAGCTTAGAAAGCGGGAGGGCTGAGCAGTTCTTC. The chain recombines TRBV11-3 with TRBJ2-1; 10 positions match TRBD2. The CDR3 consists of 14 residues. The ends lost 0 bases at V and 9 bases at J; junction bases unmatched: 2. Germline V gene data show CDR1 as SGHNT and CDR2 as YENEEA.

The rearrangement uses TRBV29-1 and TRBJ2-1, with D perhaps matching TRBD2 (5 bases). The CDR3 totals 14 residues. Deletions cut 0 bases from V and 8 bases from J, with 14 bases between. The germline V gene has CDR1 SQVTM and CDR2 ANQGSEA. The CDR3 spells CSVEDRSLADEQFF. CDR3 bases: TGCAGCGTTGAAGATCGTAGCCTAGCCGATGAGCAGTTCTTC.

The V gene is TRBV19, the J gene TRBJ2-5; the D gene is possibly TRBD2 (5 bases). CDR1 is LNHDA, CDR2 SQIVND, per germline (reference sequence). The CDR3 sequence is 15 residues long. The V end was cut by 3 bases, the J end by 1 base, with 12 bases between. The CDR3 is CASSIDLRGQETQYF. The CDR3 nucleotides read TGTGCCAGTAGTATCGACCTCCGGGGCCAAGAGACCCAGTACTTC.

CDR3 sequence reads: CASSDPDRETEMNTEAFF. The CDR3 DNA reads as TGTGCCAGCAGTGACCCTGACAGGGAGACCGAGATGAACACTGAAGCTTTCTTT. This chain connects TRBV6-4 to TRBJ1-1; 7 bases are a match to TRBD1. The V and J ends lost 2 bases and 0 bases, in that order; junction bases with no gene match: 12. The CDR3 length is 18 residues. Germline values: CDR1 MRHNA, CDR2 SNTAGT.

The chain uses TRBV28 and TRBJ1-5; TRBD1 agrees at 8 bases. CDR3 length: 16 amino acids. The V segment lost 5 bases and the J segment 0 bases; nucleotides outside the gene matches: 6. Germline CDR1 and CDR2: MDHEN and SYDVKM. The chain's CDR3 is CASSSDRGGSNQPQHF. The CDR3, as DNA: TGTGCCAGCAGTAGTGACAGGGGAGGTAGCAATCAGCCCCAGCATTTT.

V gene TRBV30 combines with J gene TRBJ1-1, with D tentatively TRBD1 (5 bases). Germline values: CDR1 GTSNPN, CDR2 SVGIG (reference sequence). The CDR3 extends over 12 amino acids. The V and J ends lost 7 bases and 1 base respectively, with 10 bases between them. CDR3 DNA sequence: TGTGCCTTGGGGCAGTGGAACACTGAAGCTTTCTTT. As protein: CALGQWNTEAFF.

This clone appeared a few times. This rearrangement joins TRBV5-1 to TRBJ2-1, with 7 nucleotides matching TRBD1. Trimming took 4 bases from V and 6 from J; bases not matched to a gene: 10. Germline V lookup: CDR1 SGHRS, CDR2 YFSETQ. The CDR3 loop spans 15 amino acids. Here the CDR3 DNA reads TGCGCCAGCAGCATATCACAGGGGCGATTCAATGAGCAGTTCTTC. This translates into CASSISQGRFNEQFF.

The gene calls are TRBV29-1 and TRBJ2-3; D is unresolved. Germline CDR1 is SQVTM and CDR2 is ANQGSEA. V lost 3 bases, J lost 0 bases, and 10 bases lay in between. The CDR3 totals 14 residues. The CDR3 nucleotides read TGCAGCGTTGAGAGAACCTCTAGCACAGATACGCAGTATTTT. This codes for CSVERTSSTDTQYF.

The V and J genes are TRBV6-5 and TRBJ2-1; D remains unclear. Looked up from germline, CDR1 is MNHEY and CDR2 is SVGAGI. V gave up 8 bases and J gave up 6 bases, with 8 bases separating them. This CDR3 is 11 amino acids long. The CDR3 nucleotides are TGTGCCAGCGTTCGGTTCAATGAGCAGTTCTTC. The encoded protein is CASVRFNEQFF.

This chain links TRBV7-2 with TRBJ2-7; 8 bases are a match to TRBD1. Germline values: CDR1 SGHTA, CDR2 FQGNSA. The V and J ends lost 5 bases and 2 bases, in that order; junction bases with no gene match: 5. This CDR3 spans 14 amino acids. The chain's CDR3 is CASSDDRGPYEQYV. The CDR3 nucleotides read TGTGCCAGCAGCGACGACAGGGGCCCCTACGAGCAGTACGTC.

This rearrangement joins TRBV5-4 to TRBJ2-1, with 7 positions matching TRBD2. The V gene's germline CDR1 is SGHNT and CDR2 YYREEE (reference sequence). The V gene end was trimmed by 4 bases and the J gene end by 7 bases; junction bases not matched to a gene: 5. CDR3 length: 13 amino acids. The CDR3 DNA sequence: TGTGCCAGCAGCCCAACTAGCGTGAATGAGCAGTTCTTC. It codes for CASSPTSVNEQFF.